This paragraph reports one T cell receptor (beta chain). Its antigen is as yet unknown. At the DNA level, this CDR3 is encoded by other sequences in the same sample as well. The data originate from a study of shared clonotypes between healthy human individuals. Study conclusions and caveats: Only blood was sampled; tissue repertoires likely differ.

The repertoire was sequenced with immunoSEQ multiplex PCR; TCRdb's copy has only in-frame clones and lacks some. The top ten hold 0.11% to 0.15% of the sample, which has roughly 2.5 million clones, around 90% seen once. The CDR3 is 14 amino acids. Per germline, CDR1 LNHDA and CDR2 SQIVND (reference sequence). V was clipped by 4 bases and J by 0 bases; unmatched bases: 1. The V and J genes are TRBV19 and TRBJ2-3; 7 nucleotides agree with TRBD2. Specimen: naive CD4+ T cells sorted from blood. The subset is: CD45RA+ positively selected. This TCR came from a man younger than 30 in good health. The CDR3, as DNA: TGTGCCAGTAGTACTAGCGGCAGCACAGATACGCAGTATTTT. Its protein product is CASSTSGSTDTQYF.